This entry concerns a single TCR beta chain. The data derive from a study of blood T cell repertoires in COVID-19. This CDR3 comprises 13 residues. Trimming took 6 bases from V and 8 from J; bases not matched to a gene: 5. The V gene's germline CDR1 is MGHDK and CDR2 SYGVNS. Sequenced by immunoSEQ multiplex PCR; TCRdb stores in-frame clones only, minus some. This table has fewer than 350,000 clones, around 85% appearing once. The sample taken for sequencing was peripheral blood. This chain uses TRBV25-1 with TRBJ1-4; 8 nucleotides match TRBD1. The TCR was taken from a woman aged 45-65 years with active or convalescent COVID-19. The chain's CDR3 is CASRDRDVEKLFF. CDR3 DNA sequence: TGTGCCAGCAGGGACAGGGACGTCGAAAAACTGTTTTTT.